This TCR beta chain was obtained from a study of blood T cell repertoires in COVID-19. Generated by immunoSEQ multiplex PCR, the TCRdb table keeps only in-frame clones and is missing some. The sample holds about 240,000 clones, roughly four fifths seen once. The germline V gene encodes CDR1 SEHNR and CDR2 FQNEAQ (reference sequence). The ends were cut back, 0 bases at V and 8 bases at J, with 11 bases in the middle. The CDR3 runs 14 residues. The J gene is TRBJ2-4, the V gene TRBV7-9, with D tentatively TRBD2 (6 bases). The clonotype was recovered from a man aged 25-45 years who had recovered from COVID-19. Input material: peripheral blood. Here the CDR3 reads CASSLADRRDIQYF. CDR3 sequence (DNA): TGTGCCAGCAGCTTAGCCGATCGGAGGGACATTCAGTACTTC.